This T cell receptor beta chain was documented in a study of blood T cell repertoires in COVID-19. The wider study: In each case, the material was cDNA or gDNA derived from T cells, B-cell-depleted T cells, or PBMCs.

In Seattle, patients joined the study during active infection and were tracked longitudinally. Original data processing: Estimated nucleated cell counts came from reference gene primer amplification. Sequencing used immunoSEQ multiplex PCR; TCRdb keeps in-frame clones, though not all of them. V, J and clone size were drawn from that table, and D and trimming were deduced from the DNA. Of roughly 150,000 clones listed, approximately 90% were seen once; the top ten hold 10%. Sequenced sample: peripheral blood. The clonotype originates from a woman in her seventies with COVID-19, enrolled during active disease.

CDR3 DNA sequence: TGTGCCAGCATTGGCGGAGCCTCTGGAAACACCATATATTTT. It is translated as CASIGGASGNTIYF. The rearrangement uses TRBV28 and TRBJ1-3; unclear D gene. The CDR3 is 14 amino acids. Trimming stripped 7 bases from V and 0 bases from J, with 10 bases between. Germline V lookup: CDR1 MDHEN, CDR2 SYDVKM.